This T cell receptor beta chain emerged from a study of blood T cell repertoires in COVID-19. Study as a whole: The United States, Italy and Spain supplied acute and convalescent COVID-19 samples. The analysed material was cDNA or gDNA that came from T cells, B-cell-depleted T cells, or PBMCs.

This clone was observed a single time. This CDR3 region has 14 residues. V lost 3 bases and J lost 6; bases outside the gene matches: 5. Germline V lookup: CDR1 SNHLY, CDR2 FYNNEI. How the authors handled the data: Cell counts per sample came from amplifying reference gene primers. TCRdb keeps only in-frame clones here, not all; method: immunoSEQ multiplex PCR. The V and J calls and clone size are taken from that table; D and trimming were inferred from the DNA. The sample lists 60,000 to 70,000 clones, over 75% seen once, with roughly 2.9% in the top ten. The chain joins TRBV2 to TRBJ2-1; TRBD2 matches at 7 bases. The receptor comes from an elderly man with acute or convalescent COVID-19. Sequenced input: peripheral blood. CDR3 nucleotide sequence: TGTGCCAGCAGTGAGGGGAGGGCTTTCAATGAGCAGTTCTTC. Encoded protein: CASSEGRAFNEQFF.